This paragraph reports one T cell receptor beta chain. The target antigen is unknown. Although they were nominally healthy when sampled, donors likely had unrecorded immune exposures. These data come from a study of cytomegalovirus exposure and HLA in healthy donors. Study-level information: Earlier findings included some 120 million unique TCR beta sequences obtained from around 180 million T cells.

The PCR contained 60 Vbeta and 13 Jbeta primers. Clones were read by immunoSEQ multiplex PCR, and TCRdb kept only the in-frame ones, dropping some. The table has roughly 97,000 clones, around 9.1% seen once; the top ten hold less than 6%. Study-level results: 87-base-pair reads could not separate some V segments, including TRBV6-2 and TRBV6-3. When analyzed later, the rates of TCR association showed variation by HLA locus, with DRB1 the most and HLA-C the fewest.

This CDR3 region has 16 residues. CDR1 KGHSH and CDR2 LQKENI come from the germline V gene. V lost 3 bases and J 0 bases, leaving 12 bases between the germline ends. This chain links TRBV18 with TRBJ2-1, with D possibly TRBD2 on 5 matching bases. The sample comprised PBMCs. The origin of this receptor is a man between 40 and 49 years old in good health and CMV-seropositive. As DNA, the CDR3 is TGTGCCAGCTCACCGTCGAGCGGAAGCTCCTACAATGAGCAGTTCTTC. Translating gives CASSPSSGSSYNEQFF.